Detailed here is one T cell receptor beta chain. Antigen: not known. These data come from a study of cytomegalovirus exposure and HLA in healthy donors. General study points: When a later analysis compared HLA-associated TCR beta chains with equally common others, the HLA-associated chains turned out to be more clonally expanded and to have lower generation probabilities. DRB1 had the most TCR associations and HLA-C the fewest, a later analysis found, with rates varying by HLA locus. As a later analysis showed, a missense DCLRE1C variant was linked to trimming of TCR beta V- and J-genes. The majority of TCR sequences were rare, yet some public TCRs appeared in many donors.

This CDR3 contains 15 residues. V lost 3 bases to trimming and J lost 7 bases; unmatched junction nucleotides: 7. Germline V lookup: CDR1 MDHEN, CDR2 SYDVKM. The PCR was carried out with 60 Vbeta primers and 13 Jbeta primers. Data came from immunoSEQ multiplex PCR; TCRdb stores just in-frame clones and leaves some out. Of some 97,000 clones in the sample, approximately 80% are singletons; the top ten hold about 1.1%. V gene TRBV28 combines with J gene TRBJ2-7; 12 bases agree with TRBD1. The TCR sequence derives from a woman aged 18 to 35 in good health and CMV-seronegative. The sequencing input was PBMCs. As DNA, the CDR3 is TGTGCCAGCAGTTTGTCGGGACAGGGGGCTTGGGAGCAGTACTTC. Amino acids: CASSLSGQGAWEQYF. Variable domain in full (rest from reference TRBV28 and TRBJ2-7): DVKVTQSSRYLVKRTGEKVFLECVQDMDHENMFWYRQDPGLGLRLIYFSYDVKMKEKGDIPEGYSVSREKKERFSLILESASTNQTSMYLCASSLSGQGAWEQYFGPGTRLTVT.